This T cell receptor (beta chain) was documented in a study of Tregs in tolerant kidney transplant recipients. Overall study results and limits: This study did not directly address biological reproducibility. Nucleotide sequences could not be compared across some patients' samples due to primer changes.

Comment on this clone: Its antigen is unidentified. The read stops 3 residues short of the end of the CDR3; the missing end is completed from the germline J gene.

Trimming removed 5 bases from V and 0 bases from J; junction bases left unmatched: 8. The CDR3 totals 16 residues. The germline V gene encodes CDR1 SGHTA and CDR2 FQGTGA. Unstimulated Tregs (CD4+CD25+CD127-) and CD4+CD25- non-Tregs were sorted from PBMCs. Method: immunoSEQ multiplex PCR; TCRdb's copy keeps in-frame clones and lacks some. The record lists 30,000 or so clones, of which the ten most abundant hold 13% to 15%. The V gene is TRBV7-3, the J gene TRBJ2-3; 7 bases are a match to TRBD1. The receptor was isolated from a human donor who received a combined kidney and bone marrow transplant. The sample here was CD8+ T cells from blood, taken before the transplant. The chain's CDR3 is CASSPLGGASTDTQYF. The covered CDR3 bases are TGTGCCAGCAGCCCATTAGGGGGCGCTAGCACAGATACG.